Listed below are T cell receptor beta chains from one sample, sequenced in a study of blood T cell repertoires in COVID-19. Method: immunoSEQ multiplex PCR; TCRdb's copy keeps in-frame clones and lacks some. The sample has some 200,000 clones, about 90% seen once. Sequencing input: peripheral blood. These TCRs come from a woman between 55 and 75 years old with COVID-19, enrolled during active disease. Each CDR3 is given with its conserved first and last residue. The D gene is left open where the match is weak. Clone size is shown for a subset of rows, as once, few, many or a class of expanded clone.

D gene: TRBD1; clone size: once; V gene: TRBV24-1; J gene: TRBJ1-1; CDR3 DNA: TGTGCCACCAGTGATCCGGGGACAGGGGGCGACACTGAAGCTTTCTTT; CDR3 protein: CATSDPGTGGDTEAFF
D gene: NA; clone size: NA; V gene: TRBV6-6; J gene: TRBJ2-7; CDR3 DNA: TGTGCCAGCAGCTCTAGCTCCTACGAGCAGTACTTC; CDR3 protein: CASSSSSYEQYF
D gene: TRBD2; clone size: NA; V gene: TRBV28; J gene: TRBJ2-3; CDR3 DNA: TGTGCCAGCAGTTTACCCCTCGGGACTAGCGGGACCACGGATACGCAGTATTTT; CDR3 protein: CASSLPLGTSGTTDTQYF
D gene: NA; clone size: NA; V gene: TRBV18; J gene: TRBJ2-3; CDR3 DNA: TGTGCCAGCTCACCTACCATGGCATCTAGCACAGATACGCAGTATTTT; CDR3 protein: CASSPTMASSTDTQYF
D gene: NA; clone size: NA; V gene: TRBV24-1; J gene: TRBJ1-4; CDR3 DNA: TGTGCCCGCAAGGGTGGACAGTCTAATGAAAAACTGTTTTTT; CDR3 protein: CARKGGQSNEKLFF
D gene: NA; clone size: NA; V gene: TRBV7-9; J gene: TRBJ2-7; CDR3 DNA: TGTGCCAGCAGCCCCAGGGGACATACCTACGAGCAGTACTTC; CDR3 protein: CASSPRGHTYEQYF
D gene: NA; clone size: NA; V gene: TRBV7-2; J gene: TRBJ2-4; CDR3 DNA: TGTGCCAGCAGCTCCTTCGGGGATGAGTACTTC; CDR3 protein: CASSSFGDEYF
D gene: TRBD2; clone size: NA; V gene: TRBV7-9; J gene: TRBJ2-7; CDR3 DNA: TGTGCCAGCAGCCAGCCTTTAGCGGGAGGTTTTGAGCAGTACTTC; CDR3 protein: CASSQPLAGGFEQYF
D gene: TRBD2; clone size: NA; V gene: TRBV7-2; J gene: TRBJ2-1; CDR3 DNA: TGTGCCAGCAGCCAAGCGGGAGGAACCCATGAGCAGTTCTTC; CDR3 protein: CASSQAGGTHEQFF
D gene: TRBD1; clone size: once; V gene: TRBV14; J gene: TRBJ2-7; CDR3 DNA: TGTGCCAGCAGCCACCGGGACAGGGGGCCGTACGAGCAGTACTTC; CDR3 protein: CASSHRDRGPYEQYF
D gene: TRBD1; clone size: NA; V gene: TRBV5-1; J gene: TRBJ1-2; CDR3 DNA: TGCGCCAGCAGCCCCCCAGGGGGCTATGGCTACACCTTC; CDR3 protein: CASSPPGGYGYTF
D gene: NA; clone size: NA; V gene: TRBV18; J gene: TRBJ1-3; CDR3 DNA: TGTGCCAGCTCACCACCTAGCAGACAGTCGGGAAACACCATATATTTT; CDR3 protein: CASSPPSRQSGNTIYF
D gene: TRBD1; clone size: few; V gene: TRBV9; J gene: TRBJ1-4; CDR3 DNA: TGTGCCAGCAGCGGATCCGGGACAGCCTCTGAAAAACTGTTTTTT; CDR3 protein: CASSGSGTASEKLFF
D gene: NA; clone size: NA; V gene: TRBV27; J gene: TRBJ2-1; CDR3 DNA: TGTGCCACCCGTGGGCGAGAGGGAGCCTACAATGAGCAGTTCTTC; CDR3 protein: CATRGREGAYNEQFF
D gene: TRBD1; clone size: NA; V gene: TRBV5-1; J gene: TRBJ2-6; CDR3 DNA: TGCGCCAGCAGCATAGGGGGCGCTGGGGCCAACGTCCTGACTTTC; CDR3 protein: CASSIGGAGANVLTF
D gene: TRBD2; clone size: NA; V gene: TRBV9; J gene: TRBJ2-1; CDR3 DNA: TGTGCCAGCAGCGTAGGCCTAGCGGTCTACAATGAGCAGTTCTTC; CDR3 protein: CASSVGLAVYNEQFF
D gene: TRBD2; clone size: NA; V gene: TRBV4-3; J gene: TRBJ2-7; CDR3 DNA: TGCGCCAGCAGCCAAGTGTCTGGCGGGAGAGCCGAGCAGTACTTC; CDR3 protein: CASSQVSGGRAEQYF
D gene: TRBD2; clone size: NA; V gene: TRBV18; J gene: TRBJ2-1; CDR3 DNA: TGTGCCAGCTCACCACCTTCTAGCGGGAGGGCCGGCCAGCAGTTCTTC; CDR3 protein: CASSPPSSGRAGQQFF
D gene: TRBD1; clone size: NA; V gene: TRBV30; J gene: TRBJ1-6; CDR3 DNA: TGTGCCTGGAGAGGGACAGGGGTTTCACCCCTCCACTTT; CDR3 protein: CAWRGTGVSPLHF
D gene: NA; clone size: NA; V gene: TRBV9; J gene: TRBJ1-1; CDR3 DNA: TGTGCCAGCAGCCCCCTAACAGGGCTCGGAGCTTTCTTT; CDR3 protein: CASSPLTGLGAFF
D gene: NA; clone size: NA; V gene: TRBV7-2; J gene: TRBJ1-5; CDR3 DNA: TGTGCCAGCAGCCAGGAGGGGGGGGCACAGCCCCAGCATTTT; CDR3 protein: CASSQEGGAQPQHF
D gene: TRBD2; clone size: NA; V gene: TRBV7-2; J gene: TRBJ2-5; CDR3 DNA: TGTGCCAGCAGCTTAGTGGCGGGAGGGATCGAGACCCAGTACTTC; CDR3 protein: CASSLVAGGIETQYF
D gene: TRBD1; clone size: once; V gene: TRBV5-4; J gene: TRBJ1-6; CDR3 DNA: TGTGCCAGCAGCGAGGGACAGGGGTACAATTCAAGACCCCTCCACTTT; CDR3 protein: CASSEGQGYNSRPLHF
D gene: TRBD2; clone size: NA; V gene: TRBV5-5; J gene: TRBJ2-2; CDR3 DNA: TGTGCCAGCAGCTTGGGACTAGCGGGAGATACTATTACCGGGGAGCTGTTTTTT; CDR3 protein: CASSLGLAGDTITGELFF